These 21 T cell receptor beta chains came from one sample sequenced in a study of CD8+ T cells in alopecia areata. The authors extracted RNA and reverse transcribed it into cDNA as the sequencing template. Libraries were prepared by immunoSEQ multiplex PCR; TCRdb keeps only in-frame clonotypes and omits some of them. The sample has about 220,000 clones, 50% to 60% seen once. Treatment denoted: oral pan-JAK inhibitor, 5-10 mg twice daily. The sequencing used CD4+ T cells sorted from blood, collected at week 4, from a patient treated with tofacitinib. Every receptor here comes from a human donor with alopecia areata.

The genes are TRBV9 and TRBJ1-6, with D possibly matching TRBD1 (6 bases). V lost 0 bases to trimming and J lost 8 bases, with 9 bases between them. This CDR3 is built from 14 residues. CDR1 is SGDLS and CDR2 is YYNGEE in the germline V gene. CDR3 protein: CASSVAGEDSPLHF. The CDR3 coding sequence is TGTGCCAGCAGCGTAGCAGGGGAGGATTCACCCCTCCACTTT.

The V and J genes are TRBV30 and TRBJ2-1; D possibly corresponds to TRBD1 (5 bases). The length of the CDR3 is 11 residues. From germline, CDR1 is GTSNPN and CDR2 SVGIG (reference sequence). V was pared by 2 bases and J by 9 bases, with 8 bases between. The CDR3 nucleotides are TGTGCCTGGAGTCCTAGGGGTGAGCAGTTCTTC. Translated: CAWSPRGEQFF. The whole variable domain, remainder taken from reference TRBV30 and TRBJ2-1, is SQTIHQWPATLVQPVGSPLSLECTVEGTSNPNLYWYRQAAGRGLQLLFYSVGIGQISSEVPQNLSASRPQDRQFILSSKKLLLSDSGFYLCAWSPRGEQFFGPGTRLTVL.

The rearrangement links TRBV7-9 to TRBJ2-2, with D possibly matching TRBD1 (5 bases). CDR3 length: 15 amino acids. Germline V lookup: CDR1 SEHNR, CDR2 FQNEAQ (reference sequence). Trimming removed 8 bases at V and 3 bases at J, with 16 bases between. The CDR3 region is CASHDQDSYTGELFF. The CDR3 DNA sequence: TGTGCCAGCCATGACCAAGACAGCTACACCGGGGAGCTGTTTTTT.

The chain has TRBV4-3 and TRBJ2-3; TRBD1 agrees at 11 bases. Germline CDR1 and CDR2: LGHNA and YSLEER. The CDR3 is 16 residues long. V dropped 3 bases and J dropped 5; count of bases not matched to a gene: 7. For the CDR3, the DNA is TGCGCCAGCAGCCATGGACAGGGGGCGGAAGTAGATACGCAGTATTTT. Translated, it gives CASSHGQGAEVDTQYF.

On this clone itself: One base away lies a much larger clone, so this may be a sequencing read error. V usage is TRBV15 and J usage is TRBJ2-1, with 8 bases identical to TRBD2. Germline V CDR1 and CDR2: LNHNV, YYDKDF (reference sequence). The CDR3 has 16 residues. V lost 4 bases and J lost 5; bases outside the gene matches: 10. The DNA of the CDR3 is TGTGCCACCAGCACGTCGGGAGGGGGGAGCCACAATGAGCAGTTCTTC. This gives the protein CATSTSGGGSHNEQFF. Based on the CDR3 plus reference TRBV15 and TRBJ2-1, the full variable domain is DAMVIQNPRYQVTQFGKPVTLSCSQTLNHNVMYWYQQKSSQAPKLLFHYYDKDFNNEADTPDNFQSRRPNTSFCFLDIRSPGLGDTAMYLCATSTSGGGSHNEQFFGPGTRLTVL.

This clone occurred once. J is TRBJ2-1 and V is TRBV30, with D hard to call. Trimming stripped 4 bases from V and 6 bases from J, with 10 bases between. The CDR3 has 12 residues. Per the germline V gene, CDR1 is GTSNPN and CDR2 is SVGIG (reference sequence). The DNA of the CDR3 is TGTGCCTGGAATTGGGTGGGCAATGAGCAGTTCTTC. This translates into CAWNWVGNEQFF.

The chain is built from TRBV2 and TRBJ2-7; the D gene could be TRBD1 or TRBD2 (5 bases each). The CDR3 runs to 13 residues. Germline V lookup: CDR1 SNHLY, CDR2 FYNNEI. Trimming took 3 bases from V and 3 from J, leaving 9 bases between them. The CDR3 loop reads CASSERDLYEQYF. The CDR3 nucleotides read TGTGCCAGCAGTGAGAGGGACCTCTACGAGCAGTACTTC.

The genes are TRBV30 and TRBJ1-1; perhaps TRBD1 as D (5 bases). Trimming took 0 bases from V and 4 from J, leaving 12 bases between them. Germline lookup yields CDR1 GTSNPN and CDR2 SVGIG (reference sequence). The CDR3 length is 14 residues. Here the CDR3 reads CAWSVGGTSTEAFF. The CDR3, as DNA: TGTGCCTGGAGTGTGGGGGGGACTAGCACTGAAGCTTTCTTT.

The genes are TRBV25-1 and TRBJ2-6; no reliable D call. The length of the CDR3 is 16 residues. Germline CDR1 reads MGHDK; CDR2 reads SYGVNS. V gave up 3 bases and J gave up 0 bases, with 9 bases separating them. The CDR3 protein is CASSDPGISGANVLTF. In nucleotides, the CDR3 is TGTGCCAGCAGTGACCCGGGCATCTCTGGGGCCAACGTCCTGACTTTC.

The chain recombines TRBV20-1 with TRBJ1-2; no firm D call. The V and J ends lost 1 base and 3 bases respectively, with 3 bases between them. This CDR3 has 11 residues. Germline V gene sequence: CDR1 DFQATT, CDR2 SNEGSKA (reference sequence). The CDR3 loop is CSARVDYGYTF. Here the CDR3 DNA reads TGCAGTGCTAGAGTCGACTATGGCTACACCTTC.

The chain recombines TRBV30 with TRBJ1-1, with 7 nucleotides matching TRBD1. This CDR3 region has 15 residues. V shed 4 bases and J 0 bases; nucleotides not matched to a gene: 8. Per the germline V gene, CDR1 is GTSNPN and CDR2 is SVGIG (reference sequence). CDR3 in amino acids: CAWTPGQRLNTEAFF. The CDR3 coding sequence is TGTGCCTGGACTCCGGGACAGAGATTGAACACTGAAGCTTTCTTT.

By proportion, this clone is medium-sized. The chain has TRBV7-2 and TRBJ2-3; D uncertain. V was pared by 1 base and J by 14 bases, with 13 bases between. The CDR3 has 12 amino acids. Germline CDR1 reads SGHTA; CDR2 reads FQGNSA. The CDR3 DNA sequence: TGTGCCAGCAGCTTAGACGGACCGCGACGGTATTTT. Protein product: CASSLDGPRRYF.

This chain connects TRBV4-3 to TRBJ2-1; 7 nucleotides align to TRBD1. The CDR3 covers 13 residues. V lost 3 bases, J lost 8 bases, and 4 bases stayed unmatched. Germline values: CDR1 LGHNA, CDR2 YSLEER. The CDR3 nucleotides are TGCGCCAGCAGCCACCAAACAGGGGATGAGCAGTTCTTC. Amino acid sequence: CASSHQTGDEQFF.

This clone was counted between two and nine times. This clone may be a read error of a much larger clone one base away. The genes are TRBV6-6 and TRBJ2-1, with no clear D. The V end was cut by 2 bases, the J end by 8 bases, with 1 base between. This CDR3 spans 10 amino acids. Germline CDR1 is MNHNY and CDR2 is SVGAGI (reference sequence). The CDR3 nucleotides read TGTGCCAGCAGTTACCATGAGCAGTTCTTC. It codes for CASSYHEQFF.

The J gene is TRBJ1-6, the V gene TRBV12-5; no definite D call. The germline gives CDR1 LGHNT, CDR2 FRNRAP. Deletions cut 2 bases from V and 8 bases from J, with 10 bases between. The CDR3 extends over 14 amino acids. CDR3 coding DNA: TGTGCTAGTGGTTTGAAAGATGGGGATTCACCCCTCCACTTT. Amino acid sequence: CASGLKDGDSPLHF.

This clone turned up a few times. The chain couples TRBV9 to TRBJ1-1, with D possibly TRBD1 on 5 matching bases. Trimming left V 3 bases short and J 2 bases short, with 20 bases between. The CDR3 covers 17 residues. From germline, CDR1 is SGDLS and CDR2 YYNGEE. Written as DNA, the CDR3 is TGTGCCAGCAGCGATCAGATGGGAGGGGCCGGAAACACTGAAGCTTTCTTT. Amino acid sequence: CASSDQMGGAGNTEAFF.

The sample holds a few counts of this clone. The V call is TRBV15, the J call TRBJ2-4; 9 bases agree with TRBD1. Germline CDR1 LNHNV, CDR2 YYDKDF (reference sequence). The V gene end was trimmed by 3 bases and the J gene end by 4 bases; junction bases not matched to a gene: 7. The CDR3 extends over 16 amino acids. CDR3 sequence: CATSSSGGQGKNIQYF. The CDR3 DNA reads as TGTGCCACCAGCAGCTCGGGAGGACAGGGGAAAAACATTCAGTACTTC.

The chain employs TRBV19 and TRBJ2-7, with TRBD1 identical over 10 bases. CDR3 length: 14 residues. Germline CDR1 LNHDA, CDR2 SQIVND (reference sequence). V shed 5 bases, J shed 3 bases, and the junction held 4 bases outside the gene matches. The DNA of the CDR3 is TGTGCCAGTAGTCTCCGGACAGGGGGCTACGAGCAGTACTTC. This gives the protein CASSLRTGGYEQYF.

J is TRBJ1-1 and V is TRBV14; D is ambiguous. The germline V and J ends were trimmed by 4 bases and 0 bases, with 9 bases remaining between them. Germline V lookup: CDR1 SGHDN, CDR2 FVKESK. CDR3 size: 14 residues. CDR3 sequence reads: CASSRTPLNTEAFF. The CDR3 DNA follows: TGTGCCAGCAGCCGAACCCCCCTGAACACTGAAGCTTTCTTT.

This chain connects TRBV5-6 to TRBJ1-1; D is ambiguous. The CDR3 length is 17 residues. Deletions cut 4 bases from V and 1 base from J, with 20 bases between. CDR1 and CDR2 (germline): SGHDT, YYEEEE. CDR3 residues: CASSPRALRWGNTEAFF. CDR3 nucleotide sequence: TGTGCCAGCAGCCCCCGGGCCCTCCGATGGGGGAACACTGAAGCTTTCTTT.

This clone has only a few counts. The J gene is TRBJ1-2, the V gene TRBV9, with D possibly matching TRBD1 (6 bases). CDR3 length: 16 residues. The V end was cut by 0 bases, the J end by 2 bases, with 14 bases between. Germline V gene data show CDR1 as SGDLS and CDR2 as YYNGEE. This CDR3 reads CASSVGGQAVNYGYTF. The CDR3 nucleotides are TGTGCCAGCAGCGTAGGGGGGCAGGCGGTAAACTATGGCTACACCTTC.